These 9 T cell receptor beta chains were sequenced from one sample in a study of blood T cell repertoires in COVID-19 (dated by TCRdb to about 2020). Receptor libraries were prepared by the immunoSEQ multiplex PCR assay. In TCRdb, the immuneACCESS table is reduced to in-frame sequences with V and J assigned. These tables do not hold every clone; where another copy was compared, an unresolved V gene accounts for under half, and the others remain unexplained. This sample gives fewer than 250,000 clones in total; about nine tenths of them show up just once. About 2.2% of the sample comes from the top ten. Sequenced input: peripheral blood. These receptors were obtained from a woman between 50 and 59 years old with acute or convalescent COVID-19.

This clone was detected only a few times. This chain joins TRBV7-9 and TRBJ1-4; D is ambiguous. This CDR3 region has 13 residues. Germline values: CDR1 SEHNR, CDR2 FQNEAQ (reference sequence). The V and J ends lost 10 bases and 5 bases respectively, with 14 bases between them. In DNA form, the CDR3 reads TGTGCCACCCGAGTGGCGGAAAATGAAAAACTGTTTTTT. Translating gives CATRVAENEKLFF.

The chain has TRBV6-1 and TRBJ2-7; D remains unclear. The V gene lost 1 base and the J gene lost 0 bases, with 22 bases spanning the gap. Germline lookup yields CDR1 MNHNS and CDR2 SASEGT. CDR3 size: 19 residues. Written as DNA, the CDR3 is TGTGCCAGCAGTGAAGGGTTCCCCCGACTCTCGACGAGCTCCTACGAGCAGTACTTC. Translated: CASSEGFPRLSTSSYEQYF.

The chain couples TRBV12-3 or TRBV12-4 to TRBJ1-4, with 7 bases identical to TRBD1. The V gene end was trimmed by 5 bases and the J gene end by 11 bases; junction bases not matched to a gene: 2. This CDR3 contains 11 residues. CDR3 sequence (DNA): TGTGCCAGCAGTAGGGGGCAGAAACTGTTTTTT. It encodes CASSRGQKLFF.

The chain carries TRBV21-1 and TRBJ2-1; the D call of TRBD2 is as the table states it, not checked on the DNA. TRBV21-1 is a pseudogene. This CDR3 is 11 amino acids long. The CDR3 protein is CAWGGINEQFF. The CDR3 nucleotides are TGTGCCTGGGGGGGAATTAATGAGCAGTTCTTC.

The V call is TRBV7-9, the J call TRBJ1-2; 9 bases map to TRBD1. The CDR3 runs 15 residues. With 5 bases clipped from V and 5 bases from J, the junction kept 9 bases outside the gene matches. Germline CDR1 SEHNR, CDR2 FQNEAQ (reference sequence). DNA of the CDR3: TGTGCCAGCAGCCTCCAGACAGGGGGAGGATATGGCTACACCTTC. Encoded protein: CASSLQTGGGYGYTF.

This CDR3 reads CATSEGLPNEKLFF. DNA of the CDR3: TGTGCCACCAGTGAGGGGCTCCCGAATGAAAAACTGTTTTTT. J is TRBJ1-4 and V is TRBV24-1; D perhaps matches TRBD1 (5 bases). Trimming shortened V by 4 bases and J by 5 bases, and 10 bases separated the two germline ends. CDR3 size: 14 residues. Germline lookup yields CDR1 KGHDR and CDR2 SFDVKD.

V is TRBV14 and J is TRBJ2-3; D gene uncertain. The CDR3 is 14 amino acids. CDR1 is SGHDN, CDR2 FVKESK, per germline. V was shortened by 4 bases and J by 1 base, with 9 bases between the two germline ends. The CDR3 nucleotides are TGTGCCAGCAGCCCGGGTCTCCGCACAGATACGCAGTATTTT. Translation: CASSPGLRTDTQYF.

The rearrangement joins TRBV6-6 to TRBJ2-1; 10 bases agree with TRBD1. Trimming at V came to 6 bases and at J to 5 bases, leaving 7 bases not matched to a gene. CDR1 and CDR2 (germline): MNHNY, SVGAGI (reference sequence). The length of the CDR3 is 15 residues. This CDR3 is CASSHGTGADNEQFF. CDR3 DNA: TGTGCCAGCAGCCACGGGACAGGGGCCGACAATGAGCAGTTCTTC.

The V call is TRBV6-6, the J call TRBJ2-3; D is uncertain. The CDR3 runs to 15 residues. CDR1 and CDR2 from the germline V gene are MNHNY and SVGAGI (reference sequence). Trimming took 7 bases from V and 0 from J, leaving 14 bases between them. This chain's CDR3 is CASTPSTRSTDTQYF. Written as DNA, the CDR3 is TGTGCCAGCACCCCGTCGACCAGGAGCACAGATACGCAGTATTTT.